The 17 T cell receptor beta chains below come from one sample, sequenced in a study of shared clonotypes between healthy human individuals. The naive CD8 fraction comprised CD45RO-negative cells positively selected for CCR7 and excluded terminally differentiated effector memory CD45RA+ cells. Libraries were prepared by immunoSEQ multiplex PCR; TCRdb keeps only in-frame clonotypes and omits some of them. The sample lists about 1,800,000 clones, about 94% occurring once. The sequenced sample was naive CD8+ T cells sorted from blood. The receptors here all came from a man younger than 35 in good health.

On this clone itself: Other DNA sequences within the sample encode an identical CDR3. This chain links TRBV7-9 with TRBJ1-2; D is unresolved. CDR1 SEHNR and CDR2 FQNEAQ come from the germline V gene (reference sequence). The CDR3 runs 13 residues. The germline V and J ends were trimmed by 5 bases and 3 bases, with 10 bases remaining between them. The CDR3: CASSPEADYGYTF. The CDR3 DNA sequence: TGTGCCAGCAGCCCTGAAGCGGACTATGGCTACACCTTC.

CDR3 sequence (DNA): TGTGCCAGCAGCTTTTGGGGGGGCAATCAGCCCCAGCATTTT. This gives the protein CASSFWGGNQPQHF. This rearrangement joins TRBV5-4 to TRBJ1-5; tentative D call: TRBD1 (5 bases). The CDR3 is 14 residues long. Trimming cost V 2 bases and J 2 bases, with 8 bases left between them. Germline V gives CDR1 SGHNT, CDR2 YYREEE (reference sequence).

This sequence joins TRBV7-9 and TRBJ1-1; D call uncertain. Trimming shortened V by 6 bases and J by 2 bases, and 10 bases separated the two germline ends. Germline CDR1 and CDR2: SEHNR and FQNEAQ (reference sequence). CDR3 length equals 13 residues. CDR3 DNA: TGTGCCAGCAGGGGGTGGAGCAACACTGAAGCTTTCTTT. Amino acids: CASRGWSNTEAFF. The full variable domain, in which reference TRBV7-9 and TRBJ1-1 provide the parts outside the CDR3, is DTGVSQNPRHKITKRGQNVTFRCDPISEHNRLYWYRQTLGQGPEFLTYFQNEAQLEKSRLLSDRFSAERPKGSFSTLEIQRTEQGDSAMYLCASRGWSNTEAFFGQGTRLTVV.

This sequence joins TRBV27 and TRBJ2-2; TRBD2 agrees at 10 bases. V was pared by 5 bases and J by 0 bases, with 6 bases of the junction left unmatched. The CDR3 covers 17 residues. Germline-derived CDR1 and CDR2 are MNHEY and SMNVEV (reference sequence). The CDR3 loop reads CASSLIAGGTNTGELFF. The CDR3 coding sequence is TGTGCCAGCAGTCTAATAGCGGGGGGTACGAACACCGGGGAGCTGTTTTTT.

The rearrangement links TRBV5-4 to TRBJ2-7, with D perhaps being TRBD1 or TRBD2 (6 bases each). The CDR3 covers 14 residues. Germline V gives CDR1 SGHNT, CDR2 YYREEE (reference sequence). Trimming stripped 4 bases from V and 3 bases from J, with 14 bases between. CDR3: CASSGSKGGYEQYF. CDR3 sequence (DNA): TGTGCCAGCAGCGGGTCCAAGGGGGGCTACGAGCAGTACTTC.

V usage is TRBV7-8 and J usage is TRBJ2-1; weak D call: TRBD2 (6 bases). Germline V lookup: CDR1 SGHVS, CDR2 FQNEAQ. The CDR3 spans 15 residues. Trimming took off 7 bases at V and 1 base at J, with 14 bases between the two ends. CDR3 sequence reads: CASTLRLVSYNEQFF. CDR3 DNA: TGTGCCAGCACCCTAAGACTAGTTTCCTACAATGAGCAGTTCTTC.

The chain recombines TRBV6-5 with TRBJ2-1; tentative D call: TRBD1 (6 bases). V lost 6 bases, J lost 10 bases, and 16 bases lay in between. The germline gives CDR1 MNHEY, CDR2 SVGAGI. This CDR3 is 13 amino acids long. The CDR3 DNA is TGTGCCAGCAGAAGCTCTACAGGGAACGAGCAGTTCTTC. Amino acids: CASRSSTGNEQFF.

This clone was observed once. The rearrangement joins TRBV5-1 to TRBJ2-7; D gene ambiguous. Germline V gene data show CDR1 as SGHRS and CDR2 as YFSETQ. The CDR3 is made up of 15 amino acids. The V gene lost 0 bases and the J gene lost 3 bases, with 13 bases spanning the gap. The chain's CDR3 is CASSLDFTESYEQYF. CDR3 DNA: TGCGCCAGCAGCTTGGATTTTACAGAAAGCTACGAGCAGTACTTC. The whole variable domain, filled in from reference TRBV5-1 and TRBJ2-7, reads KAGVTQTPRYLIKTRGQQVTLSCSPISGHRSVSWYQQTPGQGLQFLFEYFSETQRNKGNFPGRFSGRQFSNSRSEMNVSTLELGDSALYLCASSLDFTESYEQYFGPGTRLTVT.

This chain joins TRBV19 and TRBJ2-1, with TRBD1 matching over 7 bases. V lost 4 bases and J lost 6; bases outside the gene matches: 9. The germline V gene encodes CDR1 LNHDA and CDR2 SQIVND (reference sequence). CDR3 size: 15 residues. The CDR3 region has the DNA TGTGCCAGTAGTACCGTCCCGACAGGGCCCAATGAGCAGTTCTTC. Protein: CASSTVPTGPNEQFF.

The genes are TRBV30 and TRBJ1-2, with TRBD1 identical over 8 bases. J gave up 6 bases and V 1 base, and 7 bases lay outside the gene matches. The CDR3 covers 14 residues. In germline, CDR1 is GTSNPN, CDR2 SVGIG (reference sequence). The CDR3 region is CAWSDGGQANGYTF. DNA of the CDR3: TGTGCCTGGAGTGACGGGGGACAGGCTAATGGCTACACCTTC.

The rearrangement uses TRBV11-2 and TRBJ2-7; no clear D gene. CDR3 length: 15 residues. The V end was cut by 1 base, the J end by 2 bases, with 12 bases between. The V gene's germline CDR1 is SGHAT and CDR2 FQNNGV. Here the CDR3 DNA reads TGTGCCAGCAGCTTAGGGGGTCAGGCAACCTACGAGCAGTACTTC. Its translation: CASSLGGQATYEQYF.

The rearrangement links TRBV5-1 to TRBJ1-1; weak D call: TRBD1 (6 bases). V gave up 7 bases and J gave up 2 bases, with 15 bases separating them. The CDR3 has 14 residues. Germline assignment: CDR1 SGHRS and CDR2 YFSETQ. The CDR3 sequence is CASAPRGDNTEAFF. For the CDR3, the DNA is TGCGCCAGCGCTCCCAGGGGCGATAACACTGAAGCTTTCTTT.

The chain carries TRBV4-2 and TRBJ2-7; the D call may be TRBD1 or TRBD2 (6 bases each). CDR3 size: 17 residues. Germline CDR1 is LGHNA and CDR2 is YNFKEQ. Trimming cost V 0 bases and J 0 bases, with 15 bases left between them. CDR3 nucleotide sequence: TGTGCCAGCAGCCAAGATCTAGAGGGGGGCCGCTCCTACGAGCAGTACTTC. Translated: CASSQDLEGGRSYEQYF.

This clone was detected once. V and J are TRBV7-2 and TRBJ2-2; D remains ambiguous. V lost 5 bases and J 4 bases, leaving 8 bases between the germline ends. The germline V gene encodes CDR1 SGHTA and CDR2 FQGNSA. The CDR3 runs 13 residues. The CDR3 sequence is CASSPDTTGELFF. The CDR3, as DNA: TGTGCCAGCAGCCCCGACACCACCGGGGAGCTGTTTTTT.

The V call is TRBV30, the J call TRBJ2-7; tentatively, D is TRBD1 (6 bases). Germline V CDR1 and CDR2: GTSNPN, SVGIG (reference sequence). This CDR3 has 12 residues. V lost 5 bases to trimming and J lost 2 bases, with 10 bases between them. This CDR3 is CAWAPGAYEQYF. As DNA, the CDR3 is TGTGCCTGGGCCCCAGGGGCCTACGAGCAGTACTTC.

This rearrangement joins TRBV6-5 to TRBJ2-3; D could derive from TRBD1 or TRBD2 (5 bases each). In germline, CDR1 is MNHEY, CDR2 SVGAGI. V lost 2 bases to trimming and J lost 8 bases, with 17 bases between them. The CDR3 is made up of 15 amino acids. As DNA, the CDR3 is TGTGCCAGCAGTTACATGTCCCCAAGGGGAGTTACGCAGTATTTT. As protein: CASSYMSPRGVTQYF.

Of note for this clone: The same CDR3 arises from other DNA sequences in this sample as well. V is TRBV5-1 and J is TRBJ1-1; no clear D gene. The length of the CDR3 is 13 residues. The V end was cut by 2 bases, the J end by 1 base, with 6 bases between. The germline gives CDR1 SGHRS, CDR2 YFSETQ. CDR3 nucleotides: TGCGCCAGCAGCTTAGGCTCGAACACTGAAGCTTTCTTT. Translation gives CASSLGSNTEAFF.